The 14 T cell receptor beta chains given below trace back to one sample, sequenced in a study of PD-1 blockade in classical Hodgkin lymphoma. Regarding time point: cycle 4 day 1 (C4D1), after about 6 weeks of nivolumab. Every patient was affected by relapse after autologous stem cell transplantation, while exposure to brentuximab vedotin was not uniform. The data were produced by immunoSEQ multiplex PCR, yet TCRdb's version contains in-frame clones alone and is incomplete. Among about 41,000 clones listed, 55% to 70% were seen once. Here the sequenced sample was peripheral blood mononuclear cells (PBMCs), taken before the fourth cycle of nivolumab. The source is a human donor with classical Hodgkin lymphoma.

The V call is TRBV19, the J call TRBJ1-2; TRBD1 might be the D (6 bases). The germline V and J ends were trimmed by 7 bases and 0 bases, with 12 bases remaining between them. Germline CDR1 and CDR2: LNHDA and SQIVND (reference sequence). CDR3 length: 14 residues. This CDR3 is CASNTGRSNYGYTF. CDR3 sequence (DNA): TGTGCCAGTAATACAGGGAGGTCTAACTATGGCTACACCTTC.

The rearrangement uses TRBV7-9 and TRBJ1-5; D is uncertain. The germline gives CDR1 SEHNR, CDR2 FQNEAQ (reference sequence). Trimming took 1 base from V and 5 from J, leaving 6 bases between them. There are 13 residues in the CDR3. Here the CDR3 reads CASSLEADQPQHF. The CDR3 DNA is TGTGCCAGCAGCTTAGAGGCAGATCAGCCCCAGCATTTT.

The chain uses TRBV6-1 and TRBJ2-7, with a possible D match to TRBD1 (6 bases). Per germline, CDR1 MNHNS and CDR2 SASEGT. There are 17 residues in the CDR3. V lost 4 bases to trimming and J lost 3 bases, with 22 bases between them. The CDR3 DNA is TGTGCCAGCAGTGGGTCAGGACAGTTTAATCAAAACTACGAGCAGTACTTC. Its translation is CASSGSGQFNQNYEQYF.

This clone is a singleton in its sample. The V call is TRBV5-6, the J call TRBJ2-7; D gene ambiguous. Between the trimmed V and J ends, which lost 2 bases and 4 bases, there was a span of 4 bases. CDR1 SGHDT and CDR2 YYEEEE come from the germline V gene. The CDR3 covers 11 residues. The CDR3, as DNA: TGTGCCAGCAGCTTAGAATACGAGCAGTACTTC. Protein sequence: CASSLEYEQYF.

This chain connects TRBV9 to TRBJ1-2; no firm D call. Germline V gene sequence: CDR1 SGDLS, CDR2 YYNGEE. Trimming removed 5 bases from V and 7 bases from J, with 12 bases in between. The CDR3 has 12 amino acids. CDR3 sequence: CASRSYRGGYTF. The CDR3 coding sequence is TGTGCCAGCAGGTCTTATAGAGGTGGCTACACCTTC.

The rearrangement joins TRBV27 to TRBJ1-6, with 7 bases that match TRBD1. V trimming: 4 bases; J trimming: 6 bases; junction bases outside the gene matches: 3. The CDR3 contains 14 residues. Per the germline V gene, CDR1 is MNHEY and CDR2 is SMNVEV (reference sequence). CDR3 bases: TGTGCCAGCAGTTGGGGACAGTTTAATTCACCCCTCCACTTT. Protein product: CASSWGQFNSPLHF.

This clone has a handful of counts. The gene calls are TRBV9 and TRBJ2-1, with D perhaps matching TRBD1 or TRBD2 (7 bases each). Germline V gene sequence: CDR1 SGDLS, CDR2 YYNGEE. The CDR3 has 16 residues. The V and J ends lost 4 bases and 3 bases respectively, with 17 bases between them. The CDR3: CASSPQGGAFYNEQFF. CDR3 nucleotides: TGTGCCAGCAGCCCCCAGGGGGGGGCCTTCTACAATGAGCAGTTCTTC.

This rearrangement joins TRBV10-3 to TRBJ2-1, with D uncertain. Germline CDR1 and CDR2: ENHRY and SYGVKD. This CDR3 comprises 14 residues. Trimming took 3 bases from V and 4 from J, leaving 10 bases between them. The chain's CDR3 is CAISDLETYNEQFF. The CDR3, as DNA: TGTGCCATCAGTGACCTTGAGACTTACAATGAGCAGTTCTTC.

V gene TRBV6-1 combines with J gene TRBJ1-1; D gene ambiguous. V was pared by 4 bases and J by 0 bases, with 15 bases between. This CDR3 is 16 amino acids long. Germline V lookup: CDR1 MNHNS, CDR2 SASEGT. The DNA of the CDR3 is TGTGCCAGCAGTGCTTTTCTGTCAGATTTGAACACTGAAGCTTTCTTT. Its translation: CASSAFLSDLNTEAFF.

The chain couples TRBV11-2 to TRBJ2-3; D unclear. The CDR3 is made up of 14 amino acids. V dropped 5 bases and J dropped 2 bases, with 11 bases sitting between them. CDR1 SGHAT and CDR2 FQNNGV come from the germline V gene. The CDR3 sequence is CASSLIPPTDTQYF. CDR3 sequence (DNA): TGTGCCAGCAGCCTAATCCCCCCCACAGATACGCAGTATTTT.

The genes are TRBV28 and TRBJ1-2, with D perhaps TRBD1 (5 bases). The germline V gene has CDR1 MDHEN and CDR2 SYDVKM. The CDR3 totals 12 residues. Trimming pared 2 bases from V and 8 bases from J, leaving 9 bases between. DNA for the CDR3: TGTGCCAGCAGTTTAGGGGGAGGCGGCTACACCTTC. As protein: CASSLGGGGYTF.

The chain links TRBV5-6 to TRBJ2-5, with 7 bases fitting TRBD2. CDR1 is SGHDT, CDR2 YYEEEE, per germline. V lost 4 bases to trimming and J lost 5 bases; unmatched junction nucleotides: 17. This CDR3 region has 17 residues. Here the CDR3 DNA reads TGTGCCAGCAGCGACCTCACTAGCGCTTGGGAAGGGGAGACCCAGTACTTC. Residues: CASSDLTSAWEGETQYF.

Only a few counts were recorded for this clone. The chain's CDR3 is CASSQTTSYYGYTF. The CDR3 DNA reads as TGTGCCAGCAGTCAAACGACAAGCTACTATGGCTACACCTTC. The chain is built from TRBV11-2 and TRBJ1-2; D unclear. The V gene lost 6 bases and the J gene lost 3 bases, with 14 bases spanning the gap. The CDR3 length is 14 residues. Germline CDR1 reads SGHAT; CDR2 reads FQNNGV.

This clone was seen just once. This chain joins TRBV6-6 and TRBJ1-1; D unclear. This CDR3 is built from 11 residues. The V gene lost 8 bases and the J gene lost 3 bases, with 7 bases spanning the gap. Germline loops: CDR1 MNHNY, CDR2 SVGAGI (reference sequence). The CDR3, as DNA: TGTGCCAGCGGGAGGTACACTGAAGCTTTCTTT. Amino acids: CASGRYTEAFF.